The TCR beta chain under discussion was sequenced for a study of cytotoxic CD8 clonotypes in ibrutinib-treated CLL. Study at large: Enrolment comprised around 11 relapsed/refractory and some 15 treatment-naive patients; 17 to 18 were IGHV unmutated. Once patients had received a median about eleven months of treatment, range 6 to 36, response samples were obtained. After median roughly 70 months, roughly 14 stayed in remission, some twelve progressed; responses roughly 25 partial, 2 complete. Broader study findings: Pretreatment clonality was elevated relative to age-matched healthy donors and paralleled circulating CD8+ T-cell counts.

With respect to this clone: The antigen is undetermined.

The CDR3 extends over 18 amino acids. Per germline, CDR1 SNHLY and CDR2 FYNNEI. V was pared by 3 bases and J by 0 bases, with 3 bases of the junction left unmatched. Using immunoSEQ multiplex PCR, the repertoire was profiled, and TCRdb retains in-frame clones only, with some absent. The sample shows about 25,000 clones, about two thirds of them seen only once. The TCR comes from a human donor with chronic lymphocytic leukemia. The specimen comprised PBMCs, sampled at disease progression, from a patient treated with ibrutinib. The chain combines TRBV2 with TRBJ2-1, with 15 nucleotides matching TRBD2. The CDR3 nucleotides are TGTGCCAGCAGTGATTGGGGACTAGCGGGGGGCTCCTACAATGAGCAGTTCTTC. It codes for CASSDWGLAGGSYNEQFF.